Below, 2 T cell receptor beta chains from the same sample are listed, as sequenced in a study of OX40 agonist ivuxolimab in advanced cancers. Data came from immunoSEQ multiplex PCR; TCRdb stores just in-frame clones and leaves some out. The sample carries approximately 70,000 clones, roughly 80% recorded once. The source was CD4+ or CD8+ T cells sorted from blood, collected in a trial of the OX40 agonist ivuxolimab. These receptors were obtained from an adult with an advanced solid tumor such as melanoma, head and neck, liver or kidney cancer.

This clone was seen a few times. The V gene is TRBV4-1, the J gene TRBJ2-1, with 9 positions matching TRBD2. Germline trimming cut 4 bases from V and 6 bases from J; bases unmatched to any gene: 4. Per germline, CDR1 MGHRA and CDR2 YSYEKL. The CDR3 has 14 amino acids. CDR3 residues: CASSPLTSGNEQFF. The CDR3 region has the DNA TGCGCCAGCAGCCCGTTGACTAGCGGCAATGAGCAGTTCTTC.

This clone showed up just a few times. The junction shows a germline mismatch at one end, possibly a read error. V is TRBV2 and J is TRBJ2-7, with D maybe TRBD1 (5 bases). The CDR3 is 13 amino acids. Germline assignment: CDR1 SNHLY and CDR2 FYNNEI. The CDR3 region has the DNA TGTGCCAGCAGCACCTTAGGGGCGACGGCAGGGAACTTC. The encoded protein is CASSTLGATAGNF. Together with reference TRBV2 and TRBJ2-7, the CDR3 gives the full variable domain: EPEVTQTPSHQVTQMGQEVILRCVPISNHLYFYWYRQILGQKVEFLVSFYNNEISEKSEIFDDQFSVERPDGSNFTLKIRSTKLEDSAMYFCASSTLGATAGNFGPGTRLTVT.